The 9 T cell receptor beta chains listed next were all sequenced from one sample in a study of technical replicates of blood from several donors. Some clones are missing from TCRdb's copy, which holds only in-frame ones; the method was immunoSEQ multiplex PCR. The table shows roughly 93,000 clones, with 95% occurring only once. The sequenced sample was T cells isolated from PBMCs. The origin of the receptors is a human donor in good health.

This clone was recorded once. The rearrangement uses TRBV6-5 and TRBJ2-3; a possible D gene is TRBD1 (6 bases). Germline assignment: CDR1 MNHEY and CDR2 SVGAGI. The CDR3 length is 13 residues. Deletions cut 10 bases from V and 5 bases from J, with 16 bases between. CDR3 residues: CATRPTGRDTQYF. CDR3 coding DNA: TGTGCCACCCGTCCCACAGGGAGAGATACGCAGTATTTT.

This chain uses TRBV6-5 with TRBJ1-4, with TRBD1 as a possible D gene (5 bases). Looked up from germline, CDR1 is MNHEY and CDR2 is SVGAGI. V dropped 2 bases and J dropped 8 bases, with 12 bases sitting between them. CDR3 length equals 14 residues. In DNA form, the CDR3 reads TGTGCCAGCAGTTACGCCGCCGGGGGGGAAAAACTGTTTTTT. Amino acids: CASSYAAGGEKLFF.

This rearrangement joins TRBV20-1 to TRBJ2-1, with 8 bases lining up with TRBD2. In germline, CDR1 is DFQATT, CDR2 SNEGSKA (reference sequence). CDR3 length equals 11 residues. Here the CDR3 DNA reads TGCGTCGGACTAGCCGGACGTGAGCAGTTCTTC. Translated, it gives CVGLAGREQFF.

The table lists this clone with a few counts. V is TRBV18 and J is TRBJ1-4; weak D call: TRBD1 (5 bases). Between the trimmed V and J ends, which lost 3 bases and 0 bases, there was a span of 14 bases. CDR1 KGHSH and CDR2 LQKENI come from the germline V gene. The CDR3 extends over 17 amino acids. The CDR3 protein is CASSPIGADPTNEKLFF. In DNA, the CDR3 is TGTGCCAGCTCACCCATAGGGGCCGACCCAACTAATGAAAAACTGTTTTTT.

CDR3 in DNA: TGTGCCAGCAGTTTATCACAGGGGGATCTCGGTTACGAGCAGTACTTC. This codes for CASSLSQGDLGYEQYF. The chain links TRBV27 to TRBJ2-7; 8 bases line up with TRBD1. From germline, CDR1 is MNHEY and CDR2 SMNVEV (reference sequence). CDR3 length: 16 residues. J was trimmed by 4 bases and V by 0 bases; bases with no gene match: 8.

This clone appeared a few times. The chain uses TRBV7-3 and TRBJ1-1, with TRBD1 as a possible D gene (5 bases). Germline V lookup: CDR1 SGHTA, CDR2 FQGTGA. The CDR3 extends over 14 amino acids. Trimming shortened V by 4 bases and J by 1 base, and 10 bases separated the two germline ends. The chain's CDR3 is CASSSNQGNTEAFF. CDR3 coding DNA: TGTGCCAGCAGCTCCAACCAGGGGAACACTGAAGCTTTCTTT.

This chain links TRBV5-1 with TRBJ2-3; TRBD2 matches 12 bases. CDR1 and CDR2 (germline): SGHRS, YFSETQ. V gave up 5 bases and J gave up 0 bases; unmatched junction bases: 1. There are 15 residues in the CDR3. The CDR3: CASRGTSGSTDTQYF. The DNA of the CDR3 is TGCGCCAGCAGGGGGACTAGCGGGAGCACAGATACGCAGTATTTT.

The genes are TRBV5-1 and TRBJ1-2; 7 nucleotides align to TRBD1. Germline V gene sequence: CDR1 SGHRS, CDR2 YFSETQ. This CDR3 comprises 14 residues. V gave up 0 bases and J gave up 3 bases; unmatched junction bases: 2. The CDR3 nucleotides are TGCGCCAGCAGCTTGGTCCAGGGGGACTATGGCTACACCTTC. This codes for CASSLVQGDYGYTF.

The chain has TRBV28 and TRBJ2-6, with D tentatively TRBD2 (6 bases). V was clipped by 3 bases and J by 0 bases, with 9 bases between them. CDR1 is MDHEN and CDR2 is SYDVKM in the germline V gene. There are 16 residues in the CDR3. In DNA, the CDR3 is TGTGCCAGCAGTTTCCCGACTAGCTCTGGGGCCAACGTCCTGACTTTC. Translated, it gives CASSFPTSSGANVLTF.